Given below is one T cell receptor beta chain in context. The sample is drawn from a study of cytomegalovirus exposure and HLA in healthy donors. Some clones are missing from TCRdb's copy, which holds only in-frame ones; the method was immunoSEQ multiplex PCR. The sample consists of about 120,000 clones, over 75% of them appearing once. The CDR3 contains 15 residues. The ends were cut back, 4 bases at V and 1 base at J, with 13 bases in the middle. The germline CDR1 and CDR2 sequences are SGHRS and YFSETQ. Source material: PBMCs. This sequence joins TRBV5-1 and TRBJ2-3; maybe TRBD2 (6 bases). The sequence came from a young woman in good health and CMV-seropositive. The CDR3 sequence is CASSPERVRTDTQYF. The CDR3 nucleotides read TGCGCCAGCAGCCCCGAGCGGGTACGCACAGATACGCAGTATTTT.